This T cell receptor beta chain originates from a study of Ad26.COV2.S vaccination and SARS-CoV-2 variants. Overall study: Ad26.COV2.S given intramuscularly, once or twice 56 days apart.

Documented treatment: 15 to 20 received Ad26.COV2.S at low or high dose, single or two shots; 5 received placebo; per-sample allocation not given. The samples were gathered on day 63 after the first injection of vaccine or placebo. An adult donor aged 18-55 years was enrolled in Boston. Regarding this clone: Its antigen is undetermined.

Measured with immunoSEQ multiplex PCR; TCRdb has only the in-frame clones, and not every one. This table holds hundreds of thousands of clones, 70% to 90% found once. Study-wide points: Non-spike TCR breadth was similar in vaccine and placebo recipients.

With 3 bases removed from V and 2 bases from J, the gap between germline ends came to 6 bases. CDR3 length: 13 amino acids. Material: peripheral blood, obtained in a trial of Ad26.COV2.S vaccine versus placebo. The gene calls are TRBV12-3 or TRBV12-4 and TRBJ2-3, with D unclear. The origin of this receptor is a person aged 18-60 years who received the Ad26.COV2.S COVID-19 vaccine or a placebo. CDR3 amino acids: CASSFHDTDTQYF. As DNA, the CDR3 is TGTGCCAGCAGTTTTCACGACACAGATACGCAGTATTTT.